These T cell receptor beta chains were read from a single sample in a study of CD8 T cells in ankylosing spondylitis. TCRdb called the 5' RACE reads again in MiXCR, with one record for every CDR3 protein. The sample yields about 330,000 distinct CDR3 sequences, around 8% seen once. The sequenced material came from blood, either unsorted or a sorted T cell fraction (not recorded which). These receptors were obtained from a male donor with ankylosing spondylitis. Each CDR3 is given with its conserved first and last residue. The D gene is left open where the match is weak. Only some rows state a clone size, as once, few, many or a class for expanded clones.

d_call clone_size j_call v_call cdr3_aa cdr3_nt
- - TRBJ2-3 TRBV11-2 CASSLRAAVPTDTQYF TGTGCCAGCAGCTTGAGGGCAGCGGTACCCACAGATACGCAGTATTTT
- - TRBJ2-1 TRBV6-4 CASSDPGTHGANEQFF TGTGCCAGCAGTGACCCCGGGACCCACGGGGCCAATGAGCAGTTCTTC
TRBD2 few TRBJ2-5 TRBV7-8 CASSSRLAGGLETQYF TGTGCCAGCAGCTCGCGACTAGCGGGAGGTTTGGAGACCCAGTACTTC
TRBD2 - TRBJ2-7 TRBV29-1 CSVKLAGGPHEQYF TGCAGCGTTAAACTAGCGGGAGGGCCCCACGAGCAGTACTTC
TRBD1 - TRBJ2-3 TRBV20-1 CSAIRDRGSDTQYF TGCAGTGCTATCCGGGACAGGGGCTCAGATACGCAGTATTTT
- few TRBJ2-7 TRBV12-3/TRBV12-4 CASSLPGLTYEQYF TGTGCCAGCAGTTTACCAGGCTTGACCTACGAGCAGTACTTC
TRBD1 few TRBJ2-7 TRBV20-1 CSANPGQVDLVEQYF TGCAGTGCTAACCCGGGACAGGTCGACCTTGTCGAGCAGTACTTC
- many TRBJ2-7 TRBV4-1 CASSQEGREGGGEQYF TGCGCCAGCAGCCAAGAGGGAAGGGAGGGGGGTGGCGAGCAGTACTTC
- many TRBJ2-7 TRBV3-1 CASLGGASEQYF TGTGCCAGCTTGGGTGGAGCTTCCGAGCAGTACTTC
- few TRBJ2-2 TRBV27 CASSFLGELFF TGTGCCAGCAGTTTTCTCGGGGAGCTGTTTTTT
- few TRBJ1-4 TRBV29-1 CSVTSGEKLFF TGCAGCGTTACCTCTGGAGAAAAACTGTTTTTT
TRBD1 - TRBJ2-7 TRBV6-2/TRBV6-3 CASSSGQGADEQYF TGTGCCAGCAGTTCAGGACAGGGGGCGGACGAGCAGTACTTC
TRBD1 few TRBJ2-2 TRBV7-2 CASSSSHRGQGGELFF TGTGCCAGCAGCTCATCCCACAGGGGGCAGGGCGGGGAGCTGTTTTTT